One and the same sample provided the 29 T cell receptor beta chains below, sequenced in a study of T cell repertoires in cytomegalovirus infection. TCRdb re-called the reads with MiXCR, one entry per CDR3 protein. This table holds some 300,000 distinct CDR3 sequences, 9.6% found once. Sequencing used PBMCs. These receptors were taken from a human donor in good health (CMV status not recorded). Some clones in this sample may be carry-over from other donors' samples.

The chain links TRBV5-1 to TRBJ1-1, with D perhaps matching TRBD1 (5 bases). The ends were cut back, 4 bases at V and 5 bases at J, with 21 bases in the middle. The germline V gene has CDR1 SGHRS and CDR2 YFSETQ. CDR3 length: 16 residues. This chain's CDR3 is CASSAGTQTPGTEAFF. CDR3 DNA: TGCGCCAGCAGCGCCGGGACCCAAACCCCAGGGACTGAAGCTTTCTTT.

There are many counts of this clonotype. V usage is TRBV5-6 and J usage is TRBJ1-2; D gene ambiguous. CDR1 is SGHDT and CDR2 is YYEEEE in the germline V gene. Between the trimmed V and J ends, which lost 4 bases and 2 bases, there was a span of 12 bases. This CDR3 is built from 14 residues. The CDR3 bases are TGTGCCAGCAGCACCTTAGCACCCAACTATGGCTACACCTTC. Amino acids: CASSTLAPNYGYTF.

V gene TRBV2 combines with J gene TRBJ2-6, with D perhaps matching TRBD1 (5 bases). V was cut by 3 bases and J by 8 bases, with 17 bases left in between. The CDR3 spans 16 residues. The germline V gene has CDR1 SNHLY and CDR2 FYNNEI. CDR3 region: CASSDQGLRGTNVLTF. The CDR3 region has the DNA TGTGCCAGCAGTGACCAGGGCCTGCGTGGAACCAACGTCCTGACTTTC.

In its sample, this clonotype was seen many times. The V gene is TRBV13, the J gene TRBJ2-1, with no clear D. The CDR3 loop spans 15 amino acids. Germline V gene lookup returns CDR1 PRHDT and CDR2 FYEKMQ (reference sequence). The ends were cut back, 5 bases at V and 5 bases at J, with 16 bases in the middle. The DNA for the CDR3 is TGTGCCAGCAGCCGATCCCGGGCCATTGACAATGAGCAGTTCTTC. Its protein product is CASSRSRAIDNEQFF.

The table lists this clonotype with many counts. The chain joins TRBV6-1 to TRBJ2-1, with D possibly TRBD1 on 6 matching bases. Trimming took 5 bases from V and 1 from J, leaving 18 bases between them. The CDR3 loop spans 17 amino acids. CDR1 and CDR2 (germline): MNHNS, SASEGT. The CDR3 nucleotides are TGTGCCAGCAGTTCTACGCCCTCAGGGGCGTCCTACAATGAGCAGTTCTTC. It encodes CASSSTPSGASYNEQFF.

This clonotype was counted ten times or more. This chain uses TRBV20-1 with TRBJ1-5; D ambiguous. Germline CDR1 DFQATT, CDR2 SNEGSKA (reference sequence). The V gene lost 4 bases and the J gene lost 0 bases, with 10 bases spanning the gap. The CDR3 spans 14 residues. The CDR3 coding sequence is TGCAGTGCTAACGCCGGATATAGCAATCAGCCCCAGCATTTT. Its translation is CSANAGYSNQPQHF.

This clonotype showed up just a few times. The junction differs from germline at one of its ends, possibly a read error. The chain uses TRBV20-1 and TRBJ1-2; D is ambiguous. The CDR3 is 14 amino acids. Germline CDR1 reads DFQATT; CDR2 reads SNEGSKA (reference sequence). The CDR3 nucleotides are TGCAGTGCTGGAGACCGATCCTATAACTATGGCTACACCTTC. Its protein product is CSAGDRSYNYGYTF.

This clonotype showed up many times. This chain links TRBV20-1 with TRBJ1-2; TRBD1 agrees at 9 bases. J gave up 5 bases and V 1 base, and 5 bases lay outside the gene matches. The CDR3 loop spans 14 amino acids. Looked up from germline, CDR1 is DFQATT and CDR2 is SNEGSKA (reference sequence). The CDR3 is CSARGSGTGYGYTF. The CDR3 DNA sequence: TGCAGTGCTAGAGGGTCCGGGACAGGGTATGGCTACACCTTC.

This clonotype came up many times. The chain has TRBV20-1 and TRBJ1-1, with D perhaps TRBD1 (6 bases). CDR3 length: 13 residues. Germline lookup yields CDR1 DFQATT and CDR2 SNEGSKA (reference sequence). V lost 1 base and J lost 1, with 7 bases in between. CDR3: CSARGGANTEAFF. Written as DNA, the CDR3 is TGCAGTGCTAGAGGGGGGGCGAACACTGAAGCTTTCTTT.

This clonotype was detected ten times or more. The V call is TRBV4-3, the J call TRBJ1-1, with no clear D. Trimming removed 5 bases at V and 1 base at J, with 8 bases between. This CDR3 comprises 13 residues. Germline V gene sequence: CDR1 LGHNA, CDR2 YSLEER. The CDR3 protein is CASSARRNTEAFF. The DNA of the CDR3 is TGCGCCAGCAGCGCCCGGAGGAACACTGAAGCTTTCTTT.

In its sample, this clonotype was seen many times. The V call is TRBV12-3 or TRBV12-4, the J call TRBJ1-1; a possible D gene is TRBD1 (5 bases). This CDR3 has 14 amino acids. V lost 3 bases and J 6 bases, leaving 14 bases between the germline ends. CDR3 in amino acids: CASSFFGGGAEAFF. CDR3 coding DNA: TGTGCCAGCAGTTTTTTCGGGGGGGGTGCTGAAGCTTTCTTT.

This clonotype was counted at least ten times. J is TRBJ2-1 and V is TRBV4-3; tentative D call: TRBD2 (6 bases). The V end was cut by 1 base, the J end by 6 bases, with 16 bases between. The V gene's germline CDR1 is LGHNA and CDR2 YSLEER. The CDR3 spans 16 residues. The CDR3 spells CASSQVWSQGGNEQFF. The CDR3 region has the DNA TGCGCCAGCAGCCAAGTTTGGAGCCAGGGAGGCAATGAGCAGTTCTTC.

Many counts were recorded for this clonotype. This chain joins TRBV20-1 and TRBJ2-1; 11 bases are shared with TRBD2. The germline CDR1 and CDR2 sequences are DFQATT and SNEGSKA (reference sequence). J was trimmed by 3 bases and V by 6 bases; bases with no gene match: 4. CDR3 length equals 14 residues. The CDR3 DNA sequence: TGCAGTGCGTCCGGGACTAGCGGCTACAATGAGCAGTTCTTC. Its protein is CSASGTSGYNEQFF.

This clonotype was seen at least ten times. The gene calls are TRBV6-1 and TRBJ2-5, with D tentatively TRBD2 (7 bases). This CDR3 comprises 13 residues. Germline assignment: CDR1 MNHNS and CDR2 SASEGT. V was clipped by 7 bases and J by 4 bases, with 13 bases between them. The CDR3 DNA reads TGTGCCAGCAATTCGAGGGGGGGAGAGACCCAGTACTTC. Translation gives CASNSRGGETQYF.

Ten or more counts support this clonotype. The chain employs TRBV12-3 or TRBV12-4 and TRBJ1-5; D is unclear. The CDR3 extends over 13 amino acids. V gave up 3 bases and J gave up 3 bases, with 6 bases separating them. The CDR3 loop is CASSLQVNQPQHF. In nucleotides, the CDR3 is TGTGCCAGCAGTTTGCAGGTCAATCAGCCCCAGCATTTT.

This clonotype was counted many times. The chain recombines TRBV20-1 with TRBJ2-1; 8 positions agree with TRBD2. The CDR3 extends over 14 amino acids. Germline V CDR1 and CDR2: DFQATT, SNEGSKA (reference sequence). The V gene end was trimmed by 5 bases and the J gene end by 8 bases; junction bases not matched to a gene: 11. This CDR3 reads CSAPRGGPRDEQFF. Written as DNA, the CDR3 is TGCAGTGCTCCTCGGGGGGGCCCTAGGGATGAGCAGTTCTTC.

This clonotype came up a few times. The chain joins TRBV28 to TRBJ1-5; 8 bases are a match to TRBD1. The CDR3 runs 15 residues. V lost 3 bases to trimming and J lost 6 bases; unmatched junction nucleotides: 7. The germline V gene encodes CDR1 MDHEN and CDR2 SYDVKM. The CDR3 DNA is TGTGCCAGCAGTTTCATTGGACAGGGAGTTCAGCCCCAGCATTTT. Translation: CASSFIGQGVQPQHF.

This clonotype was seen repeatedly, ten times or more. The V and J genes are TRBV4-2 and TRBJ2-3; D unresolved. CDR1 and CDR2 (germline): LGHNA, YNFKEQ. Trimming removed 3 bases from V and 0 bases from J, with 10 bases in between. CDR3 size: 15 residues. CDR3 region: CASSHDGTSTDTQYF. The CDR3 coding sequence is TGTGCCAGCAGCCATGATGGTACTAGCACAGATACGCAGTATTTT.

Note on this clonotype: This clone may be a read error of a much larger clone one base away. V gene TRBV20-1 combines with J gene TRBJ1-5; no reliable D call. The V gene's germline CDR1 is DFQATT and CDR2 SNEGSKA (reference sequence). CDR3 size: 15 residues. CDR3 region: CSARDNRDSDQPQHF. The CDR3 nucleotides read TGCAGTGCTAGAGATAACAGAGATAGCGATCAGCCCCAGCATTTT.

This clonotype was counted many times. The V and J genes are TRBV2 and TRBJ2-2; TRBD1 matches 7 bases. The CDR3 is made up of 14 amino acids. Unmatched junction bases numbered 5, after V lost 6 bases and J lost 4 bases. The germline CDR1 and CDR2 sequences are SNHLY and FYNNEI. CDR3 sequence (DNA): TGTGCCAGCAGGGGACAGTTAGGCACCGGGGAGCTGTTTTTT. Its protein product is CASRGQLGTGELFF.

For this clonotype: Given a much more abundant clone one base away, this may be a read error. The chain employs TRBV6-1 and TRBJ1-5; perhaps TRBD1 as D (6 bases). The ends were cut back, 0 bases at V and 9 bases at J, with 15 bases in the middle. CDR1 is MNHNS and CDR2 is SASEGT in the germline V gene. The CDR3 loop spans 15 amino acids. The CDR3 here is CASSEALQGGRPQHF. For the CDR3, the DNA is TGTGCCAGCAGTGAAGCGCTACAGGGAGGACGGCCCCAGCATTTT.

This clonotype has a count of ten or more. The rearrangement uses TRBV2 and TRBJ2-1, with unresolved D. The CDR3 is made up of 10 amino acids. Germline V gives CDR1 SNHLY, CDR2 FYNNEI. The germline V and J ends were trimmed by 9 bases and 7 bases, with 7 bases remaining between them. The CDR3 is CASPGNEQFF. The CDR3 nucleotides are TGTGCCAGTCCAGGTAATGAGCAGTTCTTC.

Regarding this clonotype: A read error is possible here, since a much larger clone lies one base away. This sequence joins TRBV10-3 and TRBJ2-3, with TRBD2 matching over 8 bases. Germline V lookup: CDR1 ENHRY, CDR2 SYGVKD. This CDR3 is 15 amino acids long. The V segment lost 7 bases and the J segment 0 bases; nucleotides outside the gene matches: 6. This chain's CDR3 is CAINLSGGSTDTQYF. The CDR3 DNA reads TGTGCCATCAACCTATCGGGGGGGAGCACAGATACGCAGTATTTT.

The sample holds many counts of this clonotype. The chain has TRBV20-1 and TRBJ2-3, with a possible D match to TRBD2 (6 bases). This CDR3 has 14 amino acids. Germline V lookup: CDR1 DFQATT, CDR2 SNEGSKA (reference sequence). Trimming pared 1 base from V and 3 bases from J, leaving 11 bases between. CDR3 bases: TGCAGTGCTAGAGGCGGGACTTCGACAGATACGCAGTATTTT. Protein product: CSARGGTSTDTQYF.

This clonotype occurred many times. Here the CDR3 DNA reads TGCAGCGTCAGGGGCGGGAACTACAATGAGCAGTTCTTC. This translates into CSVRGGNYNEQFF. The chain couples TRBV29-1 to TRBJ2-1; D tentatively fits TRBD1 or TRBD2 (6 bases each). Germline CDR1 and CDR2: SQVTM and ANQGSEA. The CDR3 is 13 residues long. V lost 6 bases, J lost 3 bases, and 12 bases lay in between.

The sample holds many counts of this clonotype. The rearrangement links TRBV6-5 to TRBJ1-3; possible D gene TRBD1, 5 bases. CDR1 is MNHEY, CDR2 SVGAGI, per germline. The CDR3 extends over 15 amino acids. With 0 bases removed from V and 2 bases from J, the gap between germline ends came to 8 bases. CDR3 region: CASSYSLGAGNTIYF. DNA for the CDR3: TGTGCCAGCAGTTACTCCTTAGGGGCTGGAAACACCATATATTTT.

This clonotype was detected many times. The chain employs TRBV7-2 and TRBJ2-1; 10 nucleotides match TRBD2. The CDR3 extends over 13 amino acids. Trimming at V came to 5 bases and at J to 15 bases, leaving 10 bases not matched to a gene. Germline values: CDR1 SGHTA, CDR2 FQGNSA. This chain's CDR3 is CASSPSGGPHRFF. CDR3 coding DNA: TGTGCCAGCAGCCCTAGCGGGGGCCCGCATCGGTTCTTC.

The sample holds many counts of this clonotype. The chain employs TRBV27 and TRBJ1-2, with D hard to call. The CDR3 length is 17 residues. Germline V gene data show CDR1 as MNHEY and CDR2 as SMNVEV (reference sequence). V lost 0 bases to trimming and J lost 4 bases, with 18 bases between them. This chain's CDR3 is CASSLSIGVGISYGYTF. CDR3 in DNA: TGTGCCAGCAGTTTATCGATCGGAGTAGGGATTTCCTATGGCTACACCTTC.

The chain joins TRBV20-1 to TRBJ1-1, with a tentative D call TRBD1 (5 bases). The CDR3 sequence is 15 residues long. V lost 0 bases to trimming and J lost 7 bases, with 18 bases between them. Germline CDR1 reads DFQATT; CDR2 reads SNEGSKA (reference sequence). The CDR3 nucleotides are TGCAGTGCTAGAGAGGGGCGGACCCTTAGGGTTGAAGCTTTCTTT. Amino acid sequence: CSAREGRTLRVEAFF.